Listed below are T cell receptor beta chains from one sample, sequenced in a study of T cell responses to AZD1222 COVID-19 vaccine. Method: immunoSEQ multiplex PCR; TCRdb's copy keeps in-frame clones and lacks some. The profile shows around 140,000 clones, more than 90% of them singletons. The material was peripheral blood, obtained on day 0 of AZD1222 vaccination. The receptors were gathered from an adult in good health. CDR3s include the opening cysteine and the closing phenylalanine or tryptophan. A D gene is named only where the DNA matches it firmly. Rows may omit the clone size; those that give it use once, few, many or a size class.

size	J	D	V	DNA	CDR3
once	TRBJ2-5	TRBD2	TRBV20-1	TGCAGTGCTAGTGCGGGAGTATTCCAAGAGACCCAGTACTTC	CSASAGVFQETQYF
.	TRBJ1-3	.	TRBV5-1	TGCGCCAGCAGCTTGGAAGCAACTGGAAACACCATATATTTT	CASSLEATGNTIYF
once	TRBJ2-7	TRBD1	TRBV30	TGTGCCTGGAGTCTAGACAGGGGCTACGAGCAGTACTTC	CAWSLDRGYEQYF
few	TRBJ1-5	TRBD1	TRBV28	TGTGCCAGCAGTTTTGGACAGGGGATGGTTCAGCCCCAGCATTTT	CASSFGQGMVQPQHF
.	TRBJ2-1	.	TRBV27	TGTGCCAGCATTCCATTGACAGGCGCAACCTACAATGAGCAGTTCTTC	CASIPLTGATYNEQFF
.	TRBJ2-2	TRBD1	TRBV9	TGTGCCAGCAGCGTAGACGGGACAGGCTTGGGCGGGGAGCTGTTTTTT	CASSVDGTGLGGELFF
.	TRBJ2-2	TRBD2	TRBV5-1	TGCGCCAGCAGTAGCGGGTTTGGGAACACCGGGGAGCTGTTTTTT	CASSSGFGNTGELFF
.	TRBJ2-1	.	TRBV6-5	TGTGCCAGCACCAACTCCTGGTTCAATGAGCAGTTCTTC	CASTNSWFNEQFF
.	TRBJ2-3	TRBD2	TRBV19	TGTGCCAGTAGTGGAGGGACTAGCGGGAGAACAGATACGCAGTATTTT	CASSGGTSGRTDTQYF
.	TRBJ1-1	.	TRBV29-1	TGCAGCGTTACAGGGAGCTCTGAAGCTTTCTTT	CSVTGSSEAFF
.	TRBJ2-7	.	TRBV5-1	TGCGCCAGCAGCTTCCGGGACTCCGTGGGCGAGCAGTACTTC	CASSFRDSVGEQYF
.	TRBJ1-1	.	TRBV6-1	TGTGCCAGCAGTGAAGCGCTTAGGAACACTGAAGCTTTCTTT	CASSEALRNTEAFF
once	TRBJ2-2	.	TRBV5-1	TGCGCCAGCAGCTTGGCGCTAGGGGGTAACACCGGGGAGCTGTTTTTT	CASSLALGGNTGELFF
.	TRBJ2-1	TRBD2	TRBV4-1	TGCGCCAGCAAGGTACTAGCGGGAGTAAGCTACAATGAGCAGTTCTTC	CASKVLAGVSYNEQFF
.	TRBJ2-7	TRBD2	TRBV11-3	TGTGCCAGCAGCCGCGGCGGGAGCTCCTACGAGCAGTACTTC	CASSRGGSSYEQYF
.	TRBJ1-2	TRBD1	TRBV18	TGTGCCAGCTCACCAACAGACAGGGACTATGGCTACACCTTC	CASSPTDRDYGYTF
once	TRBJ2-1	TRBD1	TRBV19	TGTGCCAGTAGTATAGATCAGGACAGGGGGCAGGGTGAGCAGTTCTTC	CASSIDQDRGQGEQFF
.	TRBJ1-1	.	TRBV12-2	TGTGCAAGTCGCTTAGACGGGCAGGGGGCTTTCTTT	CASRLDGQGAFF
.	TRBJ1-1	.	TRBV3-1/TRBV3-2	TGTGCCAGCAGCCAAGGTGACAGCAACACTGAAGCTTTCTTT	CASSQGDSNTEAFF
.	TRBJ1-6	.	TRBV7-2	TGTGCCAGCAGCCGCGATTTTTTAGGGTCACCCCTCCACTTT	CASSRDFLGSPLHF
once	TRBJ1-2	TRBD1	TRBV19	TGTGCCAGTAGTATAGTAGGGACAGCCTCGGGCTACACCTTC	CASSIVGTASGYTF
.	TRBJ1-1	TRBD1	TRBV5-4	TGTGCCAGCAGCCCCTACAGGGGCCAGGAGGTAACTGAAGCTTTCTTT	CASSPYRGQEVTEAFF
.	TRBJ1-2	TRBD1	TRBV4-1	TGCGCCAGCAGCCAAGCGGGGACAGGGAACCTTGGCTACACCTTC	CASSQAGTGNLGYTF
.	TRBJ1-1	TRBD1	TRBV2	TGTGCCAGCGACAGGGAGCGGGTTACTGAAGCTTTCTTT	CASDRERVTEAFF